These 19 T cell receptor beta chains share one sample of origin, sequenced in a study of shared clonotypes between healthy human individuals. Clones were read by immunoSEQ multiplex PCR, and TCRdb kept only the in-frame ones, dropping some. The sample includes about 1 million clones, about 77% of them seen just once. Specimen: memory CD4+ T cells sorted from blood. As to subset: CD45RA-negative fraction. These receptors all come from a man younger than 35 in good health.

J is TRBJ2-1 and V is TRBV10-1, with unresolved D. In germline, CDR1 is WNHNN, CDR2 SYGVQD (reference sequence). V was shortened by 5 bases and J by 9 bases, with 11 bases between the two germline ends. The CDR3 contains 12 residues. This CDR3 reads CASSLHGSEQFF. Written as DNA, the CDR3 is TGCGCCAGCAGTTTACACGGATCTGAGCAGTTCTTC.

V and J are TRBV7-2 and TRBJ1-1, with D unresolved. CDR3 length: 15 amino acids. Germline lookup yields CDR1 SGHTA and CDR2 FQGNSA. Trimming removed 0 bases from V and 0 bases from J, with 8 bases in between. The CDR3 region has the DNA TGTGCCAGCAGCTTAGCCGGGAACCTGAACACTGAAGCTTTCTTT. Translation gives CASSLAGNLNTEAFF.

The chain joins TRBV4-2 to TRBJ2-5; 9 bases fit TRBD2. With 2 bases clipped from V and 4 bases from J, the junction kept 8 bases outside the gene matches. From germline, CDR1 is LGHNA and CDR2 YNFKEQ. The CDR3 is made up of 16 amino acids. Here the CDR3 reads CASSQQVAGAGETQYF. CDR3 coding DNA: TGTGCCAGCAGCCAACAGGTAGCGGGGGCGGGAGAGACCCAGTACTTC.

The genes are TRBV21-1 and TRBJ2-7; the table gives TRBD1 as D, unverified against the DNA. TRBV21-1 is a pseudogene segment. The CDR3 runs 22 residues. The CDR3 DNA sequence: TGTGCCAGCAGCAAAAGATCCAAAAGGCCCTTCACCAATAGGGACAAGGTCCCCGAGCAGTACTTC. Translation: CASSKRSKRPFTNRDKVPEQYF.

V usage is TRBV7-8 and J usage is TRBJ2-1; TRBD2 agrees at 11 bases. The J segment lost 4 bases and the V segment lost 3 bases, leaving 5 bases of the junction unmatched. Germline CDR1 SGHVS, CDR2 FQNEAQ. The CDR3 is 16 amino acids. The CDR3 loop is CASSFMLAGGYNEQFF. In DNA form, the CDR3 reads TGTGCCAGCAGCTTCATGCTAGCGGGAGGATACAATGAGCAGTTCTTC.

The V gene is TRBV25-1, the J gene TRBJ2-7; D gene unclear. The CDR3 runs to 14 residues. CDR1 is MGHDK and CDR2 is SYGVNS in the germline V gene. Trimming removed 3 bases at V and 0 bases at J, with 9 bases between. The CDR3 reads CASSDNIYSYEQYF. The CDR3 DNA is TGTGCCAGCAGTGACAACATTTACTCCTACGAGCAGTACTTC.

The gene calls are TRBV29-1 and TRBJ2-1, with a weak D call TRBD1 (6 bases). This CDR3 is built from 12 residues. The ends were cut back, 7 bases at V and 7 bases at J, with 14 bases in the middle. In germline, CDR1 is SQVTM, CDR2 ANQGSEA. The CDR3 DNA follows: TGCAGCGCCGAGGACAGCCGGAATGAGCAGTTCTTC. Protein: CSAEDSRNEQFF.

The V and J genes are TRBV2 and TRBJ1-4, with TRBD1 identical over 8 bases. CDR1 and CDR2 from the germline V gene are SNHLY and FYNNEI. The CDR3 loop spans 15 amino acids. V dropped 4 bases and J dropped 5; count of bases not matched to a gene: 6. CDR3 in DNA: TGTGCCAGCAGTGGGGACACAGGGGGGAATGAAAAACTGTTTTTT. This encodes CASSGDTGGNEKLFF.

This clone has a handful of counts. The gene calls are TRBV28 and TRBJ1-2; 8 bases fit TRBD1. Germline CDR1 and CDR2: MDHEN and SYDVKM. The CDR3 is made up of 14 amino acids. Trimming removed 6 bases from V and 2 bases from J; junction bases left unmatched: 5. The CDR3 reads CASSPGGRNYGYTF. CDR3 sequence (DNA): TGTGCCAGCAGCCCAGGGGGCAGGAACTATGGCTACACCTTC.

In its sample, this clone was seen many times. This chain connects TRBV5-1 to TRBJ2-1; 13 positions agree with TRBD2. CDR1 and CDR2 (germline): SGHRS, YFSETQ. Germline trimming cut 4 bases from V and 6 bases from J; bases unmatched to any gene: 4. This CDR3 region has 15 residues. The CDR3 reads CASSTGTSGVNEQFF. The CDR3, as DNA: TGCGCCAGCAGCACCGGGACTAGCGGGGTCAATGAGCAGTTCTTC.

CDR3 sequence (DNA): TGTGCCAGCAGCTCGGTGGACAAGCCCCTCCACTTT. Its translation: CASSSVDKPLHF. This sequence joins TRBV7-2 and TRBJ1-6; D is perhaps TRBD1 (5 bases). This CDR3 is built from 12 residues. Germline V gene data show CDR1 as SGHTA and CDR2 as FQGNSA. V was pared by 4 bases and J by 13 bases, with 11 bases between. The whole variable domain, filled in from reference TRBV7-2 and TRBJ1-6, reads GAGVSQSPSNKVTEKGKDVELRCDPISGHTALYWYRQSLGQGLEFLIYFQGNSAPDKSGLPSDRFSAERTGGSVSTLTIQRTQQEDSAVYLCASSSVDKPLHFGNGTRLTVT.

The chain employs TRBV5-4 and TRBJ2-5; D unresolved. Germline V gene sequence: CDR1 SGHNT, CDR2 YYREEE (reference sequence). The CDR3 is 13 residues long. V lost 4 bases to trimming and J lost 5 bases, with 12 bases between them. This CDR3 is CASSTQSWETQYF. Here the CDR3 DNA reads TGTGCCAGCAGCACGCAATCTTGGGAGACCCAGTACTTC.

The chain links TRBV7-8 to TRBJ2-3, with TRBD1 matching 8 bases. Germline V gene lookup returns CDR1 SGHVS and CDR2 FQNEAQ. V trimming: 4 bases; J trimming: 4 bases; junction bases outside the gene matches: 7. The CDR3 loop spans 15 amino acids. The CDR3 sequence is CASSSPDRVADTQYF. The CDR3 nucleotides are TGTGCCAGCAGCTCCCCGGACAGGGTGGCAGATACGCAGTATTTT.

The genes are TRBV30 and TRBJ1-1, with D possibly TRBD1 on 5 matching bases. Germline loops: CDR1 GTSNPN, CDR2 SVGIG (reference sequence). The CDR3 runs to 15 residues. The V end was cut by 4 bases, the J end by 0 bases, with 15 bases between. The CDR3 sequence is CAWNRRNFMNTEAFF. DNA of the CDR3: TGTGCCTGGAACAGGCGAAATTTCATGAACACTGAAGCTTTCTTT.

A remark on this clone: Other DNA sequences of this sample code for an identical CDR3. The V and J genes are TRBV7-9 and TRBJ1-3, with D perhaps matching TRBD1 (5 bases). This CDR3 spans 14 amino acids. CDR1 is SEHNR and CDR2 is FQNEAQ in the germline V gene (reference sequence). Trimming left V 5 bases short and J 4 bases short, with 12 bases between. CDR3 sequence reads: CASSLGGSGNTIYF. CDR3 DNA sequence: TGTGCCAGCAGCCTTGGGGGTTCCGGAAACACCATATATTTT.

The chain employs TRBV11-2 and TRBJ2-5, with TRBD2 matching 9 bases. The CDR3 contains 19 residues. The germline gives CDR1 SGHAT, CDR2 FQNNGV. Trimming at V came to 5 bases and at J to 2 bases, leaving 18 bases not matched to a gene. The CDR3 here is CASSPTGLAYPLVQETQYF. In DNA, the CDR3 is TGTGCCAGCAGCCCCACGGGACTAGCCTATCCATTGGTACAAGAGACCCAGTACTTC.

This clone has ten or more counts. The chain couples TRBV5-1 to TRBJ2-7, with D possibly matching TRBD1 (6 bases). The CDR3 runs 14 residues. Between the trimmed V and J ends, which lost 4 bases and 0 bases, there was a span of 11 bases. CDR1 and CDR2 (germline): SGHRS, YFSETQ. CDR3 protein: CASSLDSVSYEQYF. Here the CDR3 DNA reads TGCGCCAGCAGCCTGGACAGCGTCTCCTACGAGCAGTACTTC. Full variable domain (outside the CDR3, taken from reference TRBV5-1 and TRBJ2-7): KAGVTQTPRYLIKTRGQQVTLSCSPISGHRSVSWYQQTPGQGLQFLFEYFSETQRNKGNFPGRFSGRQFSNSRSEMNVSTLELGDSALYLCASSLDSVSYEQYFGPGTRLTVT.

The gene calls are TRBV30 and TRBJ2-1; TRBD2 is a possible D gene (6 bases). The CDR3 consists of 15 residues. V was clipped by 3 bases and J by 7 bases, with 19 bases between them. The germline gives CDR1 GTSNPN, CDR2 SVGIG (reference sequence). The CDR3 region has the DNA TGTGCCTGGAGCCCCCCGGGACTGGGTGGGAATGAGCAGTTCTTC. It translates to CAWSPPGLGGNEQFF.

J is TRBJ2-1 and V is TRBV9; D unresolved. Trimming stripped 4 bases from V and 1 base from J, with 15 bases between. CDR3 size: 16 residues. From germline, CDR1 is SGDLS and CDR2 YYNGEE. For the CDR3, the DNA is TGTGCCAGCAGCCCGTCGGGCGTCGGGTCCTACAATGAGCAGTTCTTC. It translates to CASSPSGVGSYNEQFF.